The T cell receptor (beta chain) described here comes from a study of T-cell memory formation after mild COVID-19. Study-level background: TCR clusters largely stayed donor specific. Findings and caveats of the study: The study found balanced CD4/CD8 in clones contracting day 15 to 85 and a CD4+ lean in later expanders. Second-wave clones with a day 37 peak had unconfirmed SARS-CoV-2 specificity.

TCRdb recomputed calls from the 5' RACE reads with MiXCR, one row per CDR3 protein. This sample carries 250,000 to 400,000 distinct CDR3 sequences, more than 13% of them seen once, and the ten largest clones take about 21%. The CDR3 runs to 14 residues. Germline loops: CDR1 LGHNA, CDR2 YSLEER. Trimming shortened V by 4 bases and J by 2 bases, and 10 bases separated the two germline ends. Comments on this clonotype: Its cognate antigen is unknown.

The sequence derives from a young man who had mild COVID-19 (a few samples of this study predate the infection). Cell type and time point are not known. Input material: PBMCs or a T cell subset sorted from them (not recorded which). This sequence joins TRBV4-3 and TRBJ2-3; no firm D call. The CDR3 DNA reads as TGCGCCAGCAGCCGGTCTGATTACACAGATACGCAGTATTTT. This codes for CASSRSDYTDTQYF.